Reported below is one T cell receptor beta chain. The assay was immunoSEQ multiplex PCR, and TCRdb's table has in-frame clones only and misses some. The sample carries about 130,000 clones, about 86% recorded once. The CDR3 has 14 amino acids. V lost 10 bases and J lost 1; bases outside the gene matches: 10. CDR1 is MNHEY, CDR2 SVGAGI, per germline. This entry is derived from a study of T cell responses to AZD1222 COVID-19 vaccine. The clonotype originates from an adult in good health. The chain has TRBV6-5 and TRBJ2-7, with 7 positions matching TRBD1. The sample was peripheral blood, taken on day 0 of AZD1222 vaccination. CDR3 nucleotide sequence: TGTGCCACACAACGGGGCAGGGGGTCCTACGAGCAGTACTTC. It yields the protein CATQRGRGSYEQYF.